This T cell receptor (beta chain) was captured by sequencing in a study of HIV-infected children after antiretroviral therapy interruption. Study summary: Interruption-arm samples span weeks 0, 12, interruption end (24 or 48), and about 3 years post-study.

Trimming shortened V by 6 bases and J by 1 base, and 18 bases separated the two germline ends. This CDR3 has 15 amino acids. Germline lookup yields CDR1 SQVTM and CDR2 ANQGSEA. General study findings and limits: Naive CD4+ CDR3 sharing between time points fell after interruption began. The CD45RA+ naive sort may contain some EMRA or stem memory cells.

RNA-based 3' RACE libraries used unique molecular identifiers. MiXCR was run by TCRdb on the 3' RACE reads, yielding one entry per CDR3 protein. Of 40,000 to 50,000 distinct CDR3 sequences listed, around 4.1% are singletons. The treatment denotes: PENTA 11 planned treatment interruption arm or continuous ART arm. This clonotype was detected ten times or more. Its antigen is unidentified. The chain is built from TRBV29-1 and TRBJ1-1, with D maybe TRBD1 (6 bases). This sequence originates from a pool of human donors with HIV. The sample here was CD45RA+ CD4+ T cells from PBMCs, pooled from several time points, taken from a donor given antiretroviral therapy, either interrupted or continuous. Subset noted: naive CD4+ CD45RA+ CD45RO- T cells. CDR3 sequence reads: CSVGRQVVPNTEAFF. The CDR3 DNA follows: TGCAGCGTAGGTAGACAGGTGGTTCCGAACACTGAAGCTTTCTTT.